This note documents a single T cell receptor beta chain sequence. Vbeta (60) and Jbeta (13) primers were used in the PCR. The repertoire was sequenced with immunoSEQ multiplex PCR; TCRdb's copy has only in-frame clones and lacks some. The profile shows around 150,000 clones, 63% of them singletons. CDR1 is SSHAT, CDR2 FNYEAQ, per germline (reference sequence). Losses at the gene ends were 2 bases for V and 4 bases for J; bases not matched to a gene: 4. The CDR3 consists of 15 residues. These data are taken from a study of cytomegalovirus exposure and HLA in healthy donors. Sample: PBMCs. This rearrangement joins TRBV7-7 to TRBJ2-2; 7 nucleotides match TRBD2. The clonotype originates from a woman aged 55-70 years in good health and CMV-seropositive. CDR3 coding DNA: TGTGCCAGCAGCTTAATCGCGGGAGCCACCGGGGAGCTGTTTTTT. Protein product: CASSLIAGATGELFF.